These 16 T cell receptor beta chains originate from one sample sequenced in a study of cytomegalovirus exposure and HLA in healthy donors (dated by TCRdb to 2016 to 2017). The method behind the library was the immunoSEQ multiplex PCR assay. For the multiplex PCR, a mixture combining 60 forward primers for TCR Vbeta segments and 13 reverse primers for TCR Jbeta segments was used. The clones in this table, taken by TCRdb from immuneACCESS, are in-frame only. Not every clone is retained; where verified, under half of the shortfall comes from an unresolved V gene, and the cause of the rest is unknown. The sample has over 150,000 clones on record, 70% to 80% of them singletons. About 2% of the sample belongs to the ten largest clones. The sequencing input was PBMCs. Receptor source: a young man in good health and CMV-seronegative.

The CDR3 sequence: CASSLTGASSYNEQFF. CDR3 in DNA: TGTGCCAGCAGCTTGACAGGGGCGAGCTCCTACAATGAGCAGTTCTTC. This chain joins TRBV7-9 and TRBJ2-1; 8 nucleotides agree with TRBD1. Per germline, CDR1 SEHNR and CDR2 FQNEAQ (reference sequence). This CDR3 is 16 amino acids long. Trimming cost V 3 bases and J 0 bases; bases outside gene matches: 4.

The chain uses TRBV19 and TRBJ1-2; the D is unclear. The CDR3 spans 14 residues. CDR1 LNHDA and CDR2 SQIVND come from the germline V gene (reference sequence). The ends were cut back, 1 base at V and 3 bases at J, with 9 bases in the middle. The CDR3 sequence: CASSIGHGDYGYTF. The CDR3, as DNA: TGTGCCAGTAGTATAGGTCACGGGGACTATGGCTACACCTTC. The complete variable domain, with remaining parts taken from reference TRBV19 and TRBJ1-2, reads DGGITQSPKYLFRKEGQNVTLSCEQNLNHDAMYWYRQDPGQGLRLIYYSQIVNDFQKGDIAEGYSVSREKKESFPLTVTSAQKNPTAFYLCASSIGHGDYGYTFGSGTRLTVV.

J is TRBJ1-1 and V is TRBV27, with D unclear. This CDR3 is built from 14 residues. Trimming stripped 2 bases from V and 1 base from J, with 8 bases between. Germline CDR1 and CDR2: MNHEY and SMNVEV (reference sequence). The CDR3 region is CASSLLGRNTEAFF. CDR3 bases: TGTGCCAGCAGTTTACTTGGGAGGAACACTGAAGCTTTCTTT.

The rearrangement uses TRBV28 and TRBJ2-2; D gene ambiguous. The CDR3 length is 15 residues. Germline V gene sequence: CDR1 MDHEN, CDR2 SYDVKM. The V and J ends lost 2 bases and 5 bases respectively, with 12 bases between them. The CDR3 sequence: CASSLLQAKTGELFF. In nucleotides, the CDR3 is TGTGCCAGCAGTTTACTCCAGGCCAAAACCGGGGAGCTGTTTTTT.

As concerns this clone: This specimen includes other DNA sequences encoding the same CDR3. The genes are TRBV9 and TRBJ2-2; D not certain. With 0 bases removed from V and 4 bases from J, the gap between germline ends came to 4 bases. Germline CDR1 and CDR2: SGDLS and YYNGEE. This CDR3 region has 13 residues. The CDR3: CASSVAGTGELFF. The CDR3 region has the DNA TGTGCCAGCAGCGTAGCAGGCACCGGGGAGCTGTTTTTT.

This chain links TRBV5-1 with TRBJ2-4, with TRBD1 matching 7 bases. The CDR3 is made up of 14 amino acids. V shed 4 bases, J shed 7 bases, and the junction held 8 bases outside the gene matches. Germline V CDR1 and CDR2: SGHRS, YFSETQ. The CDR3 is CASSPTGPGNIQYF. CDR3 DNA: TGCGCCAGCAGCCCGACAGGGCCCGGGAACATTCAGTACTTC.

The chain links TRBV13 to TRBJ1-5; no reliable D call. Germline lookup yields CDR1 PRHDT and CDR2 FYEKMQ (reference sequence). V lost 0 bases, J lost 8 bases, and 8 bases lay in between. This CDR3 is built from 13 residues. The CDR3 region is CASSLGLFEPQHF. The DNA of the CDR3 is TGTGCCAGCAGCTTAGGCCTGTTCGAGCCCCAGCATTTT.

This chain uses TRBV5-6 with TRBJ2-7, with 10 bases lining up with TRBD1. This CDR3 is 14 amino acids long. With V trimmed by 2 bases and J by 7 bases, 6 bases remained unmatched. Germline V gene sequence: CDR1 SGHDT, CDR2 YYEEEE. The CDR3 DNA is TGTGCCAGCAGCTTCCCGACAGGGGGCGGAGAGCAGTACTTC. The encoded protein is CASSFPTGGGEQYF. The full variable domain, its missing parts supplied by reference TRBV5-6 and TRBJ2-7, is DAGVTQSPTHLIKTRGQQVTLRCSPKSGHDTVSWYQQALGQGPQFIFQYYEEEERQRGNFPDRFSGHQFPNYSSELNVNALLLGDSALYLCASSFPTGGGEQYFGPGTRLTVT.

CDR3 loop: CASSLLTGWGRTFYEQYF. The CDR3 bases are TGTGCCAGCAGTCTATTGACAGGGTGGGGGCGGACCTTCTACGAGCAGTACTTC. The V and J genes are TRBV28 and TRBJ2-7; 7 bases map to TRBD1. The CDR3 spans 18 residues. Trimming at V came to 5 bases and at J to 3 bases, leaving 19 bases not matched to a gene. Germline V gene lookup returns CDR1 MDHEN and CDR2 SYDVKM.

The gene calls are TRBV7-2 and TRBJ1-1; D remains unclear. From germline, CDR1 is SGHTA and CDR2 FQGNSA. V gave up 5 bases and J gave up 8 bases, with 15 bases separating them. The CDR3 is 13 amino acids. Here the CDR3 DNA reads TGTGCCAGCAGCCAAAAGGCGTCCAGGGAAGCTTTCTTT. It yields the protein CASSQKASREAFF.

The chain joins TRBV28 to TRBJ1-4, with TRBD1 identical over 9 bases. Germline V gene lookup returns CDR1 MDHEN and CDR2 SYDVKM. The CDR3 covers 15 residues. V gave up 5 bases and J gave up 5 bases; unmatched junction bases: 6. CDR3 loop: CASSDTGGINEKLFF. The CDR3 DNA is TGTGCCAGCAGTGACACAGGGGGCATCAATGAAAAACTGTTTTTT.

The J gene is TRBJ2-1, the V gene TRBV7-2, with 9 bases fitting TRBD2. V was clipped by 7 bases and J by 9 bases; unmatched bases: 7. The CDR3 loop spans 13 amino acids. Germline CDR1 and CDR2: SGHTA and FQGNSA. In DNA form, the CDR3 reads TGTGCCAGCACCTTGGATAGCGGGGGTGAGCAGTTCTTC. This sequence encodes CASTLDSGGEQFF.

The chain has TRBV19 and TRBJ2-2; 10 nucleotides agree with TRBD1. The CDR3 is 17 residues long. The ends lost 3 bases at V and 5 bases at J; junction bases unmatched: 9. CDR1 LNHDA and CDR2 SQIVND come from the germline V gene (reference sequence). CDR3 sequence reads: CASSIPTGGDGTGELFF. In DNA, the CDR3 is TGTGCCAGTAGTATCCCGACAGGGGGCGATGGGACCGGGGAGCTGTTTTTT. Filled out from reference TRBV19 and TRBJ2-2, the complete variable domain reads DGGITQSPKYLFRKEGQNVTLSCEQNLNHDAMYWYRQDPGQGLRLIYYSQIVNDFQKGDIAEGYSVSREKKESFPLTVTSAQKNPTAFYLCASSIPTGGDGTGELFFGEGSRLTVL.

The V call is TRBV5-8, the J call TRBJ1-1; D gene ambiguous. The CDR3 contains 13 residues. With 1 base removed from V and 5 bases from J, the gap between germline ends came to 9 bases. Germline values: CDR1 SGHTS, CDR2 YDEGEE. CDR3 protein: CASSLSPGTEAFF. The DNA of the CDR3 is TGTGCCAGCAGCTTGAGTCCGGGAACTGAAGCTTTCTTT. Drawing the rest from reference TRBV5-8 and TRBJ1-1, the complete variable domain is EAGVTQSPTHLIKTRGQQATLRCSPISGHTSVYWYQQALGLGLQFLLWYDEGEERNRGNFPPRFSGRQFPNYSSELNVNALELEDSALYLCASSLSPGTEAFFGQGTRLTVV.

The V and J genes are TRBV9 and TRBJ2-3; 15 bases match TRBD2. After removal of 3 bases from V and 4 bases from J, the junction contained 3 bases not matched to a gene. This CDR3 has 16 residues. Per germline, CDR1 SGDLS and CDR2 YYNGEE. The CDR3 DNA follows: TGTGCCAGCAGCGGGACTAGCGGGGGGGCCCCAGATACGCAGTATTTT. Its protein product is CASSGTSGGAPDTQYF.

This clone appeared a few times. CDR3 DNA sequence: TGCGCCAGCTCTCTGGCGGGGGGCAATCAGCCCCAGCATTTT. Its protein product is CASSLAGGNQPQHF. The chain employs TRBV10-2 and TRBJ1-5; a possible D gene is TRBD1 (5 bases). From germline, CDR1 is WSHSY and CDR2 SAAADI. Trimming stripped 8 bases from V and 2 bases from J, with 13 bases between. This CDR3 region has 14 residues.